The 10 T cell receptor beta chains below were found in one sample sequenced in a study of shared clonotypes between healthy human individuals. Data came from immunoSEQ multiplex PCR; TCRdb stores just in-frame clones and leaves some out. Found here are over 850,000 clones, around 78% of them singletons; the top ten hold roughly 0.65%. The sample was memory CD4+ T cells from PBMCs. This sample's subset: CD45RA-negative fraction. These TCRs come from a man aged 18 to 29 in good health. Some clones in this sample may be carry-over from other donors' samples.

This chain joins TRBV18 and TRBJ1-1; D is ambiguous. The CDR3 spans 16 residues. Germline CDR1 is KGHSH and CDR2 is LQKENI. V dropped 1 base and J dropped 0 bases, with 12 bases sitting between them. CDR3 loop: CASSPQLQQMNTEAFF. The CDR3 region has the DNA TGTGCCAGCTCACCACAATTACAACAAATGAACACTGAAGCTTTCTTT.

The chain employs TRBV11-3 and TRBJ2-3; D tentatively reads TRBD1 or TRBD2 (5 bases each). The germline CDR1 and CDR2 sequences are SGHNT and YENEEA. This CDR3 contains 15 residues. Deletions cut 0 bases from V and 7 bases from J, with 14 bases between. CDR3 sequence (DNA): TGTGCCAGCAGCTTAGATCGGGGCGACTCGAATACGCAGTATTTT. Translated, it gives CASSLDRGDSNTQYF.

This clone was seen only once. The genes are TRBV6-5 and TRBJ2-7; a possible D gene is TRBD1 (5 bases). The CDR3 runs to 14 residues. Germline lookup yields CDR1 MNHEY and CDR2 SVGAGI. The V end was cut by 0 bases, the J end by 5 bases, with 11 bases between. Here the CDR3 DNA reads TGTGCCAGCAGTTACTCGATGCAGGGCAACGAGCAGTACTTC. Translation: CASSYSMQGNEQYF.

The gene calls are TRBV5-4 and TRBJ1-5; no clear D gene. Between the trimmed V and J ends, which lost 4 bases and 5 bases, there was a span of 10 bases. This CDR3 is built from 13 residues. Germline lookup yields CDR1 SGHNT and CDR2 YYREEE (reference sequence). Here the CDR3 reads CASSLERDQPQHF. As DNA, the CDR3 is TGTGCCAGCAGCCTGGAACGGGATCAGCCCCAGCATTTT.

This clone has only one observation. The J gene is TRBJ2-1, the V gene TRBV28; D perhaps matches TRBD2 (6 bases). This CDR3 is 16 amino acids long. Trimming cost V 8 bases and J 6 bases, with 23 bases left between them. Germline CDR1 MDHEN, CDR2 SYDVKM. The CDR3 sequence is CASRSNSGKYFNEQFF. CDR3 DNA sequence: TGTGCCAGCCGGTCGAATAGCGGTAAATACTTCAATGAGCAGTTCTTC.

The V gene is TRBV5-4, the J gene TRBJ1-2, with 12 nucleotides matching TRBD1. The CDR3 contains 17 residues. The V gene's germline CDR1 is SGHNT and CDR2 YYREEE (reference sequence). With 6 bases clipped from V and 2 bases from J, the junction kept 11 bases outside the gene matches. The CDR3 spells CASIPRDRGQYNYGYTF. The DNA of the CDR3 is TGTGCCAGCATCCCCAGGGACAGGGGGCAATACAACTATGGCTACACCTTC.

Concerning this clone: A much more abundant neighbour one base away suggests this may be a read error. Distinct nucleotide sequences in the sample also encode this CDR3. The chain couples TRBV2 to TRBJ2-7; D is uncertain. Trimming pared 2 bases from V and 4 bases from J, leaving 3 bases between. CDR1 and CDR2 from the germline V gene are SNHLY and FYNNEI. The CDR3 is 11 residues long. CDR3 loop: CASSERYEQYF. The DNA of the CDR3 is TGTGCCAGCAGTGAAAGGTACGAGCAGTACTTC.

The V gene is TRBV5-4, the J gene TRBJ2-7, with TRBD1 identical over 10 bases. Germline V gene data show CDR1 as SGHNT and CDR2 as YYREEE (reference sequence). Trimming took 4 bases from V and 4 from J; bases not matched to a gene: 5. This CDR3 is built from 14 residues. The CDR3 spells CASSQDRGQYEQYF. DNA of the CDR3: TGTGCCAGCAGCCAAGACAGGGGGCAGTACGAGCAGTACTTC.

The rearrangement links TRBV18 to TRBJ1-3; 8 bases line up with TRBD1. The germline V gene has CDR1 KGHSH and CDR2 LQKENI. CDR3 size: 16 residues. After removal of 6 bases from V and 0 bases from J, the junction contained 7 bases not matched to a gene. The chain's CDR3 is CASSQFTGGSGNTIYF. Here the CDR3 DNA reads TGTGCCAGCTCCCAATTTACAGGGGGCTCTGGAAACACCATATATTTT.

This clone was detected only a few times. This chain uses TRBV28 with TRBJ1-1; weak D call: TRBD1 (5 bases). The germline CDR1 and CDR2 sequences are MDHEN and SYDVKM. Trimming shortened V by 6 bases and J by 7 bases, and 12 bases separated the two germline ends. This CDR3 has 12 residues. CDR3 in DNA: TGTGCCAGCAGCCAGGGAGGGATTGAAGCTTTCTTT. This encodes CASSQGGIEAFF.